This is a list of T cell receptor beta chains from one sample in a study of OX40 agonist ivuxolimab in advanced cancers. Clones were read by immunoSEQ multiplex PCR, and TCRdb kept only the in-frame ones, dropping some. The sample holds 55,000 or so clones, around 87% seen once. Source: CD4+ or CD8+ T cells sorted from blood, taken in a trial of the OX40 agonist ivuxolimab. The source is an adult with an advanced solid tumor such as melanoma, head and neck, liver or kidney cancer. The CDR3 runs from the conserved cysteine through the conserved F or W. The D gene is left open where the match is weak. Only part of the rows carry a size: once, few, many, or a class if the clone is expanded.

-,TRBV6-6,-,TRBJ1-3,CASRNRVSGNTIYF,TGTGCCAGCAGGAACAGGGTCTCAGGAAACACCATATATTTT
-,TRBV7-3,-,TRBJ1-2,CASSLHRDYGYTF,TGTGCCAGCAGCTTACACAGGGACTATGGCTACACCTTC
-,TRBV6-5,few,TRBJ2-7,CASRDREYEQYF,TGTGCCAGCAGGGACCGCGAATACGAGCAGTACTTC
-,TRBV5-1,-,TRBJ1-1,CASSWGVNTEAFF,TGCGCCAGCAGCTGGGGAGTTAACACTGAAGCTTTCTTT
-,TRBV5-4,-,TRBJ2-3,CASSSDRHTQYF,TGTGCCAGCAGCTCAGACCGTCATACGCAGTATTTT
TRBD1,TRBV28,-,TRBJ2-7,CASLDRGLGDEQYF,TGTGCCAGCCTGGACAGGGGTTTGGGTGACGAGCAGTACTTC
-,TRBV5-3,once,TRBJ1-4,CARSSPGATTTNEKLFF,TGTGCCAGAAGCTCTCCGGGCGCAACAACAACTAATGAAAAACTGTTTTTT
-,TRBV28,-,TRBJ2-7,CASRTGPYEQYF,TGTGCCAGCAGGACCGGGCCCTACGAGCAGTACTTC
TRBD1,TRBV5-4,-,TRBJ2-7,CASSVGPGQGRSEQYF,TGTGCCAGCAGCGTGGGGCCGGGACAGGGGCGGAGTGAGCAGTACTTC
TRBD2,TRBV18,-,TRBJ2-2,CASSPSLAGGDTGELFF,TGTGCCAGCTCACCTAGTCTAGCGGGAGGTGATACCGGGGAGCTGTTTTTT
-,TRBV7-3,once,TRBJ2-7,CASSPLSPGVSYEQYF,TGTGCCAGCAGCCCACTTTCCCCAGGCGTCTCCTACGAGCAGTACTTC
-,TRBV7-8,-,TRBJ1-3,CASSTRTLSSGNTIYF,TGTGCCAGCAGTACCAGGACTCTGAGCTCTGGAAACACCATATATTTT
-,TRBV6-6,-,TRBJ1-3,CASGTDRGYSGNTIYF,TGTGCCAGCGGAACGGACCGGGGATACTCTGGAAACACCATATATTTT
-,TRBV7-3,-,TRBJ1-2,CASSRTDNYGYTF,TGTGCCAGCAGCCGGACAGACAACTATGGCTACACCTTC
TRBD1,TRBV5-1,once,TRBJ2-6,CASSSTGQGAAGANVLTF,TGCGCCAGCAGCTCTACCGGACAGGGGGCAGCTGGGGCCAACGTCCTGACTTTC
-,TRBV4-2,-,TRBJ1-2,CASSLAGGANYGYTF,TGTGCCAGCAGCTTGGCGGGGGGAGCTAACTATGGCTACACCTTC
-,TRBV6-4,-,TRBJ1-6,CASSDSENSPLHF,TGTGCCAGCAGTGACTCGGAAAATTCACCCCTCCACTTT
-,TRBV5-8,-,TRBJ2-5,CASSLGVAGMTETQYF,TGTGCCAGCAGCTTAGGGGTGGCGGGAATGACGGAGACCCAGTACTTC
-,TRBV18,-,TRBJ2-7,CASSRDTSYEQYF,TGTGCCAGCTCACGAGACACCTCCTACGAGCAGTACTTC
TRBD2,TRBV6-6,-,TRBJ2-1,CASSYFQTSGKDEQFF,TGTGCCAGCAGTTACTTCCAGACTAGCGGGAAGGATGAGCAGTTCTTC
-,TRBV6-6,-,TRBJ1-3,CASRRDGSSGNTIYF,TGTGCCAGCAGACGGGACGGAAGCTCTGGAAACACCATATATTTT
TRBD1,TRBV9,-,TRBJ2-7,CASSGQGAYEQYF,TGTGCCAGCAGCGGACAGGGGGCCTACGAGCAGTACTTC
-,TRBV2,few,TRBJ1-1,CASSSQGNTEAFF,TGTGCCAGCAGCTCACAGGGGAACACTGAAGCTTTCTTT
TRBD2,TRBV4-1,-,TRBJ2-7,CASSQSILAGGPYEQYF,TGCGCCAGCAGCCAATCCATCCTAGCGGGAGGACCCTACGAGCAGTACTTC
-,TRBV28,-,TRBJ1-5,CASRPRGGNNQPQHF,TGTGCCAGCCGACCTCGGGGGGGGAACAATCAGCCCCAGCATTTT
TRBD1,TRBV2,-,TRBJ1-2,CASSAGTGLYGYTF,TGTGCCAGCAGCGCTGGGACAGGGCTCTATGGCTACACCTTC
TRBD2,TRBV10-2,-,TRBJ2-3,CASSSGSKDTQYF,TGCGCCAGCAGTAGCGGGAGCAAAGATACGCAGTATTTT
-,TRBV27,-,TRBJ2-1,CASRDLNYNEQFF,TGTGCCAGCAGAGACTTGAACTACAATGAGCAGTTCTTC
-,TRBV7-9,-,TRBJ1-5,CASSPAVSQPQHF,TGTGCCAGCAGCCCTGCCGTTAGTCAGCCCCAGCATTTT
TRBD2,TRBV7-3,-,TRBJ2-1,CASSHFLTSGNANEQFF,TGCGCCAGCAGCCACTTTCTGACTAGCGGGAATGCGAATGAGCAGTTCTTC
TRBD1,TRBV5-1,-,TRBJ2-7,CASSLGTGYYEQYF,TGCGCCAGCAGCTTGGGGACAGGGTACTACGAGCAGTACTTC
TRBD1,TRBV28,-,TRBJ1-1,CASRLPDRSTEAFF,TGTGCCAGCAGACTTCCGGACAGGTCAACCGAAGCTTTCTTT
-,TRBV4-1,-,TRBJ2-1,CASSQISGKTYNEQFF,TGCGCCAGCAGCCAAATCTCCGGAAAAACCTACAATGAGCAGTTCTTC